The 27 T cell receptor beta chains below all came from one sample that was sequenced in a study of shared clonotypes between healthy human individuals. CD45RO negativity and positive selection for CCR7 defined naive CD8 cells, a population that excluded terminally differentiated effector memory CD45RA+ cells. Clones were read by immunoSEQ multiplex PCR, and TCRdb kept only the in-frame ones, dropping some. The sample has about 590,000 clones, roughly 95% seen once. The sequenced material came from naive CD8+ T cells sorted from blood. Every receptor here comes from a woman in her twenties or thirties in good health.

V gene TRBV19 combines with J gene TRBJ2-5; 8 bases agree with TRBD2. The junction had 10 bases not matched to a gene; V was cut back by 1 base and J by 9 bases. The CDR3 covers 15 residues. Germline V gene data show CDR1 as LNHDA and CDR2 as SQIVND (reference sequence). CDR3 sequence: CASSIGSGGPGAQYF. The DNA of the CDR3 is TGTGCCAGTAGTATAGGCAGCGGGGGACCCGGGGCCCAGTACTTC.

The chain is built from TRBV7-2 and TRBJ2-3; no clear D gene. The CDR3 runs 13 residues. Germline V gives CDR1 SGHTA, CDR2 FQGNSA. V was trimmed by 5 bases and J by 4 bases, leaving 10 bases between them. The CDR3 coding sequence is TGTGCCAGCAGCCCTCTCCCGTCAGATACGCAGTATTTT. Translating it yields CASSPLPSDTQYF. Using reference TRBV7-2 and TRBJ2-3 for the parts outside the CDR3, the full variable domain is GAGVSQSPSNKVTEKGKDVELRCDPISGHTALYWYRQSLGQGLEFLIYFQGNSAPDKSGLPSDRFSAERTGGSVSTLTIQRTQQEDSAVYLCASSPLPSDTQYFGPGTRLTVL.

J is TRBJ2-2 and V is TRBV21-1; TRBD2, the D gene given by the table, was not confirmed from the DNA. TRBV21-1 corresponds to a pseudogene. The CDR3 is 16 residues long. CDR3 nucleotide sequence: TGTGCCAGCAGCCCCTCGACTAGCGGGGCCACCGGGGAGCTGTTTTTT. Amino acid sequence: CASSPSTSGATGELFF.

The rearrangement joins TRBV27 to TRBJ2-7; 7 positions agree with TRBD1. Germline CDR1 MNHEY, CDR2 SMNVEV (reference sequence). The CDR3 is made up of 14 amino acids. J lost 3 bases, V lost 7 bases, and 9 bases had no gene match. In DNA form, the CDR3 reads TGTGCCAGCACCACAAGGGCAGGGGGCTACGAGCAGTACTTC. It translates to CASTTRAGGYEQYF.

The rearrangement joins TRBV6-1 to TRBJ2-7; D might be TRBD2 (5 bases). The length of the CDR3 is 14 residues. The V gene's germline CDR1 is MNHNS and CDR2 SASEGT. V was trimmed by 5 bases and J by 3 bases, leaving 14 bases between them. The CDR3 protein is CASSMTGGFYEQYF. In DNA form, the CDR3 reads TGTGCCAGCAGTATGACCGGAGGTTTCTACGAGCAGTACTTC.

The chain recombines TRBV5-1 with TRBJ2-7; D unclear. V lost 3 bases, J lost 3 bases, and 10 bases lay in between. In germline, CDR1 is SGHRS, CDR2 YFSETQ. CDR3 size: 13 residues. This CDR3 reads CASSSTRSYEQYF. CDR3 sequence (DNA): TGCGCCAGCAGCTCAACCCGCAGCTACGAGCAGTACTTC. Together with reference TRBV5-1 and TRBJ2-7, the CDR3 gives the full variable domain: KAGVTQTPRYLIKTRGQQVTLSCSPISGHRSVSWYQQTPGQGLQFLFEYFSETQRNKGNFPGRFSGRQFSNSRSEMNVSTLELGDSALYLCASSSTRSYEQYFGPGTRLTVT.

The chain has TRBV30 and TRBJ2-7; TRBD1 agrees at 10 bases. This CDR3 has 13 residues. Per germline, CDR1 GTSNPN and CDR2 SVGIG (reference sequence). The trim removed 8 bases at V and 5 bases at J, leaving 9 bases unmatched. The CDR3 region is CAMEGTGAHEQYF. In DNA form, the CDR3 reads TGTGCCATGGAGGGGACAGGGGCCCACGAGCAGTACTTC.

The V gene is TRBV19, the J gene TRBJ2-5; D may correspond to TRBD1 or TRBD2 (5 bases each). CDR1 is LNHDA, CDR2 SQIVND, per germline (reference sequence). V dropped 7 bases and J dropped 0 bases, with 12 bases sitting between them. The CDR3 loop spans 14 amino acids. The CDR3 loop reads CASMAGADQETQYF. The CDR3 nucleotides are TGTGCCAGTATGGCCGGGGCAGACCAAGAGACCCAGTACTTC. Full variable domain (missing parts from reference TRBV19 and TRBJ2-5): DGGITQSPKYLFRKEGQNVTLSCEQNLNHDAMYWYRQDPGQGLRLIYYSQIVNDFQKGDIAEGYSVSREKKESFPLTVTSAQKNPTAFYLCASMAGADQETQYFGPGTRLLVL.

This chain links TRBV6-1 with TRBJ1-2, with D possibly TRBD1 on 5 matching bases. CDR3 length: 15 amino acids. V was shortened by 1 base and J by 3 bases, with 12 bases between the two germline ends. Germline values: CDR1 MNHNS, CDR2 SASEGT. Here the CDR3 DNA reads TGTGCCAGCAGTGAAGAGATCAGGGCCTACTATGGCTACACCTTC. Its translation: CASSEEIRAYYGYTF.

V gene TRBV7-9 combines with J gene TRBJ2-3; weak D call: TRBD2 (6 bases). The CDR3 runs to 16 residues. CDR1 is SEHNR and CDR2 is FQNEAQ in the germline V gene (reference sequence). V dropped 4 bases and J dropped 2 bases, with 16 bases sitting between them. This chain's CDR3 is CASSSRLGGTTDTQYF. The CDR3 nucleotides are TGTGCCAGCAGCTCCCGACTAGGCGGAACCACAGATACGCAGTATTTT.

The rearrangement uses TRBV2 and TRBJ2-1; tentative D call: TRBD2 (6 bases). Trimming took off 6 bases at V and 0 bases at J, with 18 bases between the two ends. Germline-derived CDR1 and CDR2 are SNHLY and FYNNEI. The CDR3 spans 17 residues. The CDR3 here is CASSPGGAELSYNEQFF. In nucleotides, the CDR3 is TGTGCCAGCAGCCCCGGGGGTGCCGAGCTCTCCTACAATGAGCAGTTCTTC.

The J gene is TRBJ2-7, the V gene TRBV29-1, with 8 bases fitting TRBD1. There are 16 residues in the CDR3. V shed 4 bases, J shed 5 bases, and the junction held 16 bases outside the gene matches. Germline V CDR1 and CDR2: SQVTM, ANQGSEA. The CDR3 loop reads CSVVGENRGFGNEQYF. In DNA, the CDR3 is TGCAGCGTTGTGGGGGAAAACAGGGGGTTCGGGAACGAGCAGTACTTC.

This rearrangement joins TRBV5-1 to TRBJ1-4; D gene uncertain. From germline, CDR1 is SGHRS and CDR2 YFSETQ. There are 10 residues in the CDR3. For the CDR3, the DNA is TGCGCAAGCGCGGGCGAAAAACTGTTTTTT. Its protein product is CASAGEKLFF.

The chain links TRBV19 to TRBJ2-5, with 7 bases that match TRBD1. V gave up 11 bases and J gave up 5 bases; unmatched junction bases: 11. This CDR3 has 13 amino acids. Germline V gene lookup returns CDR1 LNHDA and CDR2 SQIVND (reference sequence). Here the CDR3 DNA reads TGTGCCGTAAAGGGGGCGAGTTGGGAGACCCAGTACTTC. This translates into CAVKGASWETQYF.

This clone was observed a handful of times. This rearrangement joins TRBV11-2 to TRBJ1-1; a possible D gene is TRBD1 (6 bases). V was shortened by 2 bases and J by 7 bases, with 11 bases between the two germline ends. This CDR3 region has 13 residues. From germline, CDR1 is SGHAT and CDR2 FQNNGV. The CDR3, as DNA: TGTGCCAGCAGCTTACAAACAGGGTTTGAAGCTTTCTTT. This gives the protein CASSLQTGFEAFF.

The chain joins TRBV10-2 to TRBJ1-5; D is ambiguous. Trimming cost V 3 bases and J 10 bases, with 16 bases left between them. CDR3 length: 14 residues. Germline V CDR1 and CDR2: WSHSY, SAAADI. Written as DNA, the CDR3 is TGCGCCAGCAGTGAATCCCACAGCACCTTTCCCCAGCATTTT. Translation gives CASSESHSTFPQHF.

The V and J genes are TRBV7-9 and TRBJ2-7; 14 bases fit TRBD2. Germline lookup yields CDR1 SEHNR and CDR2 FQNEAQ (reference sequence). Losses at the gene ends were 3 bases for V and 2 bases for J; bases not matched to a gene: 6. The CDR3 loop spans 17 amino acids. The CDR3 spells CASSLGTSGSPTYEQYF. CDR3 DNA sequence: TGTGCCAGCAGCTTGGGGACTAGCGGGAGCCCGACCTACGAGCAGTACTTC. The full variable domain, in which reference TRBV7-9 and TRBJ2-7 provide the parts outside the CDR3, is DTGVSQNPRHKITKRGQNVTFRCDPISEHNRLYWYRQTLGQGPEFLTYFQNEAQLEKSRLLSDRFSAERPKGSFSTLEIQRTEQGDSAMYLCASSLGTSGSPTYEQYFGPGTRLTVT.

The chain carries TRBV27 and TRBJ1-3; D uncertain. The CDR3 spans 14 residues. Trimming left V 3 bases short and J 0 bases short, with 6 bases between. Germline assignment: CDR1 MNHEY and CDR2 SMNVEV (reference sequence). The CDR3 nucleotides are TGTGCCAGCAGTTTGGTCGGCTCTGGAAACACCATATATTTT. Translation: CASSLVGSGNTIYF.

This chain links TRBV14 with TRBJ2-2; D remains unclear. The germline V and J ends were trimmed by 0 bases and 2 bases, with 10 bases remaining between them. The CDR3 consists of 16 residues. The germline gives CDR1 SGHDN, CDR2 FVKESK. This CDR3 is CASSQDQTLNTGELFF. Written as DNA, the CDR3 is TGTGCCAGCAGCCAAGATCAAACATTAAACACCGGGGAGCTGTTTTTT. The whole variable domain, filled in from reference TRBV14 and TRBJ2-2, reads EAGVTQFPSHSVIEKGQTVTLRCDPISGHDNLYWYRRVMGKEIKFLLHFVKESKQDESGMPNNRFLAERTGGTYSTLKVQPAELEDSGVYFCASSQDQTLNTGELFFGEGSRLTVL.

The rearrangement uses TRBV6-4 and TRBJ2-1, with D maybe TRBD2 (6 bases). The CDR3 spans 14 residues. The ends were cut back, 7 bases at V and 2 bases at J, with 12 bases in the middle. Germline V CDR1 and CDR2: MRHNA, SNTAGT. For the CDR3, the DNA is TGTGCCAGCAAGCCGGGGGATCCCTACAATGAGCAGTTCTTC. Its translation is CASKPGDPYNEQFF.

V is TRBV4-2 and J is TRBJ2-1, with D tentatively TRBD1 (6 bases). Trimming took off 1 base at V and 6 bases at J, with 10 bases between the two ends. The CDR3 contains 14 residues. The germline V gene has CDR1 LGHNA and CDR2 YNFKEQ. CDR3 bases: TGTGCCAGCAGCCAAGGGGGGCAGGTCAATGAGCAGTTCTTC. The encoded protein is CASSQGGQVNEQFF.

The chain combines TRBV27 with TRBJ2-1, with TRBD2 as a possible D gene (5 bases). The germline V gene has CDR1 MNHEY and CDR2 SMNVEV (reference sequence). CDR3 length equals 12 residues. V was cut by 9 bases and J by 10 bases, with 16 bases left in between. The CDR3 nucleotides are TGTGCCAGTTCGGGGATTTCAGAGGAGCAGTTCTTC. This codes for CASSGISEEQFF.

The chain recombines TRBV15 with TRBJ2-1; D uncertain. CDR3 size: 14 residues. V lost 0 bases and J lost 6, with 9 bases in between. Germline lookup yields CDR1 LNHNV and CDR2 YYDKDF (reference sequence). Here the CDR3 reads CATSRDILSNEQFF. In DNA form, the CDR3 reads TGTGCCACCAGCAGAGATATCCTATCCAATGAGCAGTTCTTC.

This rearrangement joins TRBV2 to TRBJ2-1; D unclear. Germline V CDR1 and CDR2: SNHLY, FYNNEI. The CDR3 totals 12 residues. V was pared by 1 base and J by 5 bases, with 3 bases between. CDR3 sequence reads: CASSEVDNEQFF. The CDR3 DNA sequence: TGTGCCAGCAGTGAAGTGGACAATGAGCAGTTCTTC.

The chain joins TRBV7-9 to TRBJ1-2; D uncertain. The V end was cut by 5 bases, the J end by 4 bases, with 14 bases between. This CDR3 spans 14 amino acids. Germline V gene data show CDR1 as SEHNR and CDR2 as FQNEAQ (reference sequence). Written as DNA, the CDR3 is TGTGCCAGCAGCCCGCCCCCCACCCGCTATGGCTACACCTTC. This translates into CASSPPPTRYGYTF.

This chain connects TRBV7-9 to TRBJ1-2, with TRBD1 as a possible D gene (5 bases). V gave up 2 bases and J gave up 0 bases, with 10 bases separating them. Germline CDR1 SEHNR, CDR2 FQNEAQ (reference sequence). The CDR3 is 15 amino acids. CDR3 region: CASSLRDSANYGYTF. As DNA, the CDR3 is TGTGCCAGCAGCTTAAGAGACAGCGCTAACTATGGCTACACCTTC.

J is TRBJ2-7 and V is TRBV4-2; unclear D gene. The CDR3 spans 12 residues. V was pared by 5 bases and J by 4 bases, with 9 bases between. Germline CDR1 and CDR2: LGHNA and YNFKEQ. CDR3 sequence: CASSSTWYEQYF. Written as DNA, the CDR3 is TGTGCCAGCAGCTCTACCTGGTACGAGCAGTACTTC.